Below, 25 T cell receptor beta chains from the same sample are listed, as sequenced in a study of CD8+ T cells in alopecia areata. Researchers sorted pooled cutaneous lymph node cells on the basis of CD4, CD8alpha, NKG2D, NKG2ACE and other markers. As the sequencing template, cDNA was produced by extracting RNA and reverse transcribing it. Only in-frame clones appear in the TCRdb table, and some are missing; sequencing was by immunoSEQ multiplex PCR. The sample contains roughly 260,000 clones, none of them singletons. Sample: CD4+ T cells sorted from a lymph node. These receptors were obtained from a C3H/HeJ mouse with alopecia areata. This strain's MHC haplotype is H2-k.

Note on this clone: Mouse names are used for the genes. The read halts 4 residues ahead of the CDR3 end, with the missing end drawn from the germline J gene. The rearrangement links TRBV31 to TRBJ2-1; TRBD1 is a possible D gene (5 bases). The CDR3 runs 15 residues. Trimming left V 3 bases short and J 0 bases short, with 12 bases between. In germline, CDR1 is GKSSPN, CDR2 SITVG. The CDR3 loop is CAWSPPDNNYAEQFF. The CDR3 DNA, read in part, is TGTGCCTGGAGCCCCCCGGACAATAACTATGCT. The variable domain in full, with the rest retrieved from reference TRBV31 and TRBJ2-1, is AQTIHQWPVAEIKAVGSPLSLGCTIKGKSSPNLYWYWQATGGTLQQLFYSITVGQVESVVQLNLSASRPKDDQFILSTEKLLLSHSGFYLCAWSPPDNNYAEQFFGPGTRLTVL.

Of note for this clone: The genes are named according to mouse. The read finishes 4 residues shy of the CDR3 end, and the germline J gene is used to complete it. J is TRBJ1-2 and V is TRBV13-3; tentatively, D is TRBD1 (6 bases). Trimming pared 5 bases from V and 0 bases from J, leaving 11 bases between. This CDR3 is 14 amino acids long. The germline CDR1 and CDR2 sequences are NNHDY and SYVADS. Incomplete CDR3 DNA: TGTGCCAGCAGCCAGGGACAATCAAACTCC. It is translated as CASSQGQSNS. The entire CDR3 protein is CASSQGQSNSDYTF.

As concerns this clone: Gene labels here are mouse ones. With the read ending 4 residues before the CDR3 end, the germline J gene is used to fill in that end. V usage is TRBV13-2 and J usage is TRBJ2-5, with TRBD2 matching 8 bases. This CDR3 is built from 15 residues. In germline, CDR1 is NNHNN, CDR2 SYGAGS (reference sequence). CDR3 protein: CASGEPGGAGDTQYF. The sequenced CDR3 bases are TGTGCCAGCGGTGAGCCCGGGGGGGCCGGGGAC.

As concerns this clone: All gene names here are mouse names. The read terminates 4 residues ahead of where the CDR3 ends, so the germline J gene completes it. V is TRBV17 and J is TRBJ1-2; D is perhaps TRBD1 (5 bases). CDR1 is MNHDT and CDR2 is YYDKIL in the germline V gene. Trimming shortened V by 1 base and J by 3 bases, and 9 bases separated the two germline ends. CDR3 length: 14 residues. The CDR3 here is CASSRVGGDSDYTF. Incomplete CDR3 DNA: TGTGCTAGCAGTAGAGTCGGGGGGGACTCC.

On this clone: Gene names follow the mouse nomenclature. The read gets to within 3 residues of the CDR3 end, and the germline J gene fills in the rest. The chain couples TRBV5 to TRBJ1-6; weak D call: TRBD1 (5 bases). TRBJ1-6 is sorted into the ORF group, with uncertain function. V was trimmed by 4 bases and J by 5 bases, leaving 9 bases between them. CDR3 length equals 14 residues. Germline-derived CDR1 and CDR2 are LGHNA and YNLKQL (reference sequence). The covered CDR3 bases are TGTGCCAGCAGCCTCAGGGTCCATAATTCGCCC. Protein: CASSLRVHNSP. The entire CDR3 sequence reads CASSLRVHNSPLYF.

Note on this clone: Germline and genes: mouse. The CDR3 end is not reached by the read, which stops 4 residues before it; the germline J gene fills it in. The chain links TRBV13-3 to TRBJ1-2; tentatively, D is TRBD1 (6 bases). The CDR3 length is 14 residues. Germline-derived CDR1 and CDR2 are NNHDY and SYVADS. The germline V and J ends were trimmed by 1 base and 4 bases, with 11 bases remaining between them. Incomplete CDR3 DNA: TGTGCCAGCAGTGATTACAGGGAAGGCTCC. Its protein product is CASSDYREGS. The CDR3 as a whole reads CASSDYREGSDYTF.

Turning to this clone: Gene names and germline refer to mouse. The read is 4 residues too short to cover the CDR3 end, so that end is filled in from the germline J gene. The chain has TRBV13-3 and TRBJ1-1, with 8 bases that match TRBD1. There are 15 residues in the CDR3. Germline CDR1 reads NNHDY; CDR2 reads SYVADS. V lost 1 base, J lost 1 base, and 3 bases stayed unmatched. The CDR3 is CASSDSGTGNTEVFF. The covered CDR3 bases are TGTGCCAGCAGTGATTCCGGGACAGGGAACACA.

This clone was found a few times. Genes and germline come from the mouse. The sequence runs out 4 residues before the end of the CDR3; the remainder is reconstructed from the germline J gene. The sample contains more than one DNA sequence encoding this CDR3. The chain links TRBV13-1 to TRBJ2-2; 7 positions match TRBD1. V was clipped by 2 bases and J by 2 bases; unmatched bases: 3. Germline V gene lookup returns CDR1 NSHNY and CDR2 SYGAGN. CDR3 length: 15 residues. The CDR3 here is CASSDRGSNTGQLYF. The CDR3 bases that were read are TGTGCCAGCAGTGACAGGGGGAGCAACACCGGG.

This clone was seen ten or more times. Gene names and germline match the mouse. Sequencing ends 4 residues short of the CDR3 end; the germline J gene provides the rest. The rearrangement uses TRBV13-1 and TRBJ2-1; 7 nucleotides align to TRBD1. The CDR3 covers 13 residues. V trimming: 5 bases; J trimming: 3 bases; junction bases outside the gene matches: 2. Germline CDR1 and CDR2: NSHNY and SYGAGN. CDR3 DNA, as far as it was read: TGTGCCAGCAGCCGGGACAGCTATGCT. Translated: CASSRDSYA. The full CDR3 protein reads CASSRDSYAEQFF.

Comments on this clone: Mouse names are used for the genes. The CDR3 extends 4 residues past the end of the read, so its final part is completed from the germline J gene. This chain joins TRBV1 and TRBJ2-7; 11 positions match TRBD2. This CDR3 spans 17 amino acids. CDR1 and CDR2 from the germline V gene are NSQYPW and LRSPGD (reference sequence). The J segment lost 0 bases and the V segment lost 0 bases, leaving 4 bases of the junction unmatched. CDR3: CTCSAEGTGGTSYEQYF. The DNA read from the CDR3 is TGCACCTGCAGTGCAGAAGGGACTGGGGGTACCTCCTAT.

This clone was detected a few times. Mouse germline and gene names are used. Coverage ceases 4 residues before the CDR3 finishes, and the germline J gene fills in the end. The rearrangement links TRBV1 to TRBJ2-1, with 9 bases lining up with TRBD2. Trimming removed 2 bases from V and 3 bases from J; junction bases left unmatched: 2. This CDR3 is built from 15 residues. CDR1 is NSQYPW, CDR2 LRSPGD, per germline (reference sequence). CDR3 DNA, as far as it was read: TGCACCTGCAGTGCATTGGGGGGGCGCTATGCT. It encodes CTCSALGGRYA. In full, the CDR3 reads CTCSALGGRYAEQFF.

Comment on this clone: Genes and germline come from the mouse. The read terminates 4 residues before the CDR3 end, so the remaining end is supplied by the germline J gene. The genes are TRBV13-1 and TRBJ2-5; D may be TRBD1 (6 bases). Germline values: CDR1 NSHNY, CDR2 SYGAGN. CDR3 length: 15 residues. The part of the CDR3 DNA that was read is TGTGCCAGCAGTGATGCAGGCAGGGGAGAAGAC. Residues: CASSDAGRGED. The CDR3 in its entirety is CASSDAGRGEDTQYF.

This clone was counted between two and nine times. Gene names refer to mouse genes. The read is 4 residues too short to cover the CDR3 end, so that end is filled in from the germline J gene. Other DNA sequences within the sample encode an identical CDR3. The chain carries TRBV19 and TRBJ1-2; TRBD1 matches at 7 bases. Trimming removed 4 bases from V and 3 bases from J; junction bases left unmatched: 3. Looked up from germline, CDR1 is FNHDT and CDR2 is SITEND (reference sequence). CDR3 length equals 13 residues. Here the CDR3 reads CASSRQGDSDYTF. The DNA read from the CDR3 is TGTGCCAGCAGTCGACAGGGAGACTCC.

This clone was observed many times. Gene and germline names: mouse. The sequenced fragment ends 4 residues before the CDR3 boundary, so the rest is inferred from the germline J gene. The same CDR3 arises from other DNA sequences in this sample as well. The chain joins TRBV17 to TRBJ2-2; D may be TRBD2 (5 bases). Per germline, CDR1 MNHDT and CDR2 YYDKIL. V was clipped by 3 bases and J by 2 bases, with 7 bases between them. This CDR3 region has 14 residues. The chain's CDR3 is CASSRLGNTGQLYF. The CDR3 bases that were read are TGTGCTAGCAGTAGGCTGGGCAACACCGGG.

This clone came up a few times. The genes are named according to mouse. The observed sequence ends 4 residues before the CDR3 terminus, with the missing tail filled in from the germline J gene. The gene calls are TRBV17 and TRBJ2-7; 10 nucleotides line up with TRBD2. This CDR3 has 14 amino acids. Germline V gene lookup returns CDR1 MNHDT and CDR2 YYDKIL. Here the CDR3 reads CASSRVWGGDEQYF. The sequenced part of the CDR3 DNA is TGTGCTAGCAGTAGAGTCTGGGGGGGCGAT.

The sample holds a few counts of this clone. Each gene name is a mouse one. The read ends 4 residues shy of where the CDR3 ends; the end is completed using the germline J gene. The chain carries TRBV1 and TRBJ2-7; 8 bases line up with TRBD2. The CDR3 length is 13 residues. Germline CDR1 reads NSQYPW; CDR2 reads LRSPGD (reference sequence). The CDR3: CTCSGGGAYEQYF. Partial CDR3 DNA: TGCACCTGCAGTGGGGGGGGCGCTTAT.

As concerns this clone: Gene names and germline refer to mouse. Read coverage stops 4 residues before the CDR3 terminus; the germline J gene supplies the remainder. The rearrangement links TRBV1 to TRBJ2-7, with TRBD1 as a possible D gene (5 bases). CDR1 and CDR2 (germline): NSQYPW, LRSPGD (reference sequence). This CDR3 is 13 amino acids long. The sequenced part of the CDR3 DNA is TGCACCTGCAGTGCAGGGAGACAGTAT. This codes for CTCSAGRQY. The whole CDR3 sequence is CTCSAGRQYEQYF.

The sample holds many counts of this clone. Gene names refer to mouse genes. The sequence runs out 4 residues before the end of the CDR3; the remainder is reconstructed from the germline J gene. Other DNA sequences in this specimen translate into the identical CDR3. This chain uses TRBV1 with TRBJ1-2; a possible D gene is TRBD1 (5 bases). The CDR3 runs 16 residues. Per germline, CDR1 NSQYPW and CDR2 LRSPGD (reference sequence). The V end was cut by 0 bases, the J end by 0 bases, with 11 bases between. Partial CDR3 DNA: TGCACCTGCAGTGCAGATCGCTGGGGGGCAAACTCC. Protein product: CTCSADRWGANS. The entire CDR3 is CTCSADRWGANSDYTF. Based on the CDR3 plus reference TRBV1 and TRBJ1-2, the full variable domain is VTLLEQNPRWRLVPRGQAVNLRCILKNSQYPWMSWYQQDLQKQLQWLFTLRSPGDKEVKSLPGADYLATRVTDTELRLQVANMSQGRTLYCTCSADRWGANSDYTFGSGTRLLVI.

A word on this clone: Mouse germline and gene names are used. The DNA ends 4 residues before the CDR3 does, and the rest of the CDR3 is filled in from the germline J gene. The chain links TRBV19 to TRBJ1-2, with TRBD1 identical over 8 bases. This CDR3 has 14 residues. The germline V gene encodes CDR1 FNHDT and CDR2 SITEND (reference sequence). V gave up 6 bases and J gave up 0 bases; unmatched junction bases: 4. The sequenced CDR3 bases are TGTGCCAGCACCCGACAGGGGTCAAACTCC. Translating gives CASTRQGSNS. The whole CDR3 protein reads CASTRQGSNSDYTF.

This clone was seen more than once but under ten times. The gene symbols are mouse symbols. The read comes to an end 4 residues before the CDR3 does, leaving the germline J gene to fill in the end. This CDR3 is also generated by other DNA sequences in the sample. The chain combines TRBV31 with TRBJ2-1; TRBD2 is a possible D gene (5 bases). The V and J ends lost 3 bases and 1 base respectively, with 7 bases between them. The CDR3 runs 13 residues. Germline CDR1 GKSSPN, CDR2 SITVG. CDR3 sequence reads: CAWSPGNYAEQFF. The CDR3 bases that were read are TGTGCCTGGAGCCCTGGGAACTATGCT.

To note about this clone: Genes and germline are mouse. The read terminates 4 residues before the CDR3 end, so the remaining end is supplied by the germline J gene. The V gene is TRBV13-2, the J gene TRBJ1-2; D is perhaps TRBD1 (5 bases). V dropped 1 base and J dropped 4 bases, with 14 bases sitting between them. The CDR3 length is 15 residues. Germline CDR1 and CDR2: NNHNN and SYGAGS (reference sequence). Partial CDR3 DNA: TGTGCCAGCGGTGATCCGGCAGGGAATGCCTCC. Translated, it gives CASGDPAGNAS. The CDR3 as a whole reads CASGDPAGNASDYTF.

As for this clone: Gene names and germline refer to mouse. The read stops 4 residues short of the end of the CDR3; the missing end is completed from the germline J gene. The J gene is TRBJ2-7, the V gene TRBV1; 7 bases are shared with TRBD2. The CDR3 has 16 amino acids. The germline V gene encodes CDR1 NSQYPW and CDR2 LRSPGD (reference sequence). V was pared by 1 base and J by 0 bases, with 6 bases of the junction left unmatched. The CDR3 sequence is CTCSAGWGVSSYEQYF. The part of the CDR3 DNA that was read is TGCACCTGCAGTGCAGGATGGGGGGTTAGCTCCTAT.

In the case of this clone: All gene names here are mouse names. The read ends 4 residues before the CDR3 terminus; that terminus is restored from the germline J gene. The sample carries other DNA sequences with the same CDR3. V usage is TRBV13-3 and J usage is TRBJ2-7; D gene ambiguous. Trimming stripped 5 bases from V and 3 bases from J, with 6 bases between. The CDR3 has 11 amino acids. Germline loops: CDR1 NNHDY, CDR2 SYVADS. The CDR3 spells CASRDIYEQYF. CDR3 DNA, as far as it was read: TGTGCCAGCAGAGACATCTAT.

A remark on this clone: Gene names denote mouse genes. Coverage ceases 4 residues before the CDR3 finishes, and the germline J gene fills in the end. The same CDR3 can be traced to other DNA sequences in this sample. This rearrangement joins TRBV19 to TRBJ2-7; 7 positions match TRBD2. Germline V gene sequence: CDR1 FNHDT, CDR2 SITEND (reference sequence). The CDR3 covers 13 residues. CDR3 sequence reads: CASSIPGGYEQYF. The sequenced part of the CDR3 DNA is TGTGCCAGCAGTATTCCTGGGGGATAT.

A few counts support this clone. Gene names and germline refer to mouse. The sequence runs out 4 residues before the end of the CDR3; the remainder is reconstructed from the germline J gene. J is TRBJ2-1 and V is TRBV1; TRBD1 agrees at 7 bases. Losses at the gene ends were 5 bases for V and 0 bases for J; bases not matched to a gene: 4. The V gene's germline CDR1 is NSQYPW and CDR2 LRSPGD (reference sequence). This CDR3 has 15 residues. The sequenced CDR3 bases are TGCACCTGCAGTTCCGACAGGGATAACTATGCT. It specifies CTCSSDRDNYA. The full-length CDR3 reads as CTCSSDRDNYAEQFF.